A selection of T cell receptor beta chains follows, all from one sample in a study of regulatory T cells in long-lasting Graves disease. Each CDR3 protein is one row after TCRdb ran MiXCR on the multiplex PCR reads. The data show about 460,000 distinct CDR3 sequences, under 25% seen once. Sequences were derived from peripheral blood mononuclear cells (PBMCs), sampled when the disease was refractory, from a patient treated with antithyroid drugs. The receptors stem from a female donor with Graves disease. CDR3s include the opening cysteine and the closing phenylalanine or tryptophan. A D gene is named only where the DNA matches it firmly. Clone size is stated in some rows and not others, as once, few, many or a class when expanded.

CDR3 protein: CASKPLAGRDEQFF; CDR3 DNA: TGTGCCAGCAAACCGCTAGCGGGGAGGGATGAGCAGTTCTTC; clone size: -; D gene: TRBD2; J gene: TRBJ2-1; V gene: TRBV27
CDR3 protein: CASSSRLTSFYGYTF; CDR3 DNA: TGTGCCAGCAGTTCAAGGCTTACGTCCTTCTATGGCTACACCTTC; clone size: many; D gene: -; J gene: TRBJ1-2; V gene: TRBV28
CDR3 protein: CASSEGQYNSPLHF; CDR3 DNA: TGCGCCAGCAGCGAGGGACAGTATAATTCACCCCTCCACTTT; clone size: many; D gene: TRBD1; J gene: TRBJ1-6; V gene: TRBV5-1
CDR3 protein: CASSPVGDTGELFF; CDR3 DNA: TGCGCCAGCAGCCCGGTGGGGGATACCGGGGAGCTGTTTTTT; clone size: -; D gene: -; J gene: TRBJ2-2; V gene: TRBV5-1
CDR3 protein: CASSLSLYGASGKKEETQYF; CDR3 DNA: TGTGCCAGCAGCTTAAGTCTATATGGGGCTAGCGGGAAGAAAGAAGAGACCCAGTACTTC; clone size: few; D gene: TRBD2; J gene: TRBJ2-5; V gene: TRBV7-2
CDR3 protein: CASKRASGRSSYEQYF; CDR3 DNA: TGTGCCAGCAAGAGGGCTAGCGGGAGGTCCTCCTACGAGCAGTACTTC; clone size: many; D gene: TRBD2; J gene: TRBJ2-7; V gene: TRBV28
CDR3 protein: CASSNPGQGGAEAFF; CDR3 DNA: TGTGCCAGCAGCAATCCGGGACAGGGAGGCGCTGAAGCTTTCTTT; clone size: -; D gene: TRBD1; J gene: TRBJ1-1; V gene: TRBV7-9
CDR3 protein: CASSIEGPWETQYF; CDR3 DNA: TGTGCCAGTAGTATAGAGGGCCCTTGGGAGACCCAGTACTTC; clone size: -; D gene: -; J gene: TRBJ2-5; V gene: TRBV19
CDR3 protein: CASSSATEMNTEAFF; CDR3 DNA: TGTGCCAGCAGTTCGGCTACAGAAATGAACACTGAAGCTTTCTTT; clone size: many; D gene: -; J gene: TRBJ1-1; V gene: TRBV12-3/TRBV12-4
CDR3 protein: CASSLATGEETQYF; CDR3 DNA: TGTGCCAGCAGCTTAGCCACAGGGGAGGAGACCCAGTACTTC; clone size: many; D gene: TRBD1; J gene: TRBJ2-5; V gene: TRBV11-2
CDR3 protein: CASSFSSGGAYEQYF; CDR3 DNA: TGTGCCAGCAGCTTTTCTAGCGGGGGGGCCTACGAGCAGTACTTC; clone size: -; D gene: TRBD2; J gene: TRBJ2-7; V gene: TRBV7-2
CDR3 protein: CASSLSGTRTYEQYF; CDR3 DNA: TGTGCCAGCAGTTTATCGGGGACACGCACCTACGAGCAGTACTTC; clone size: many; D gene: -; J gene: TRBJ2-7; V gene: TRBV28
CDR3 protein: CASTKGGSSQETQYF; CDR3 DNA: TGTGCCAGCACCAAGGGGGGGAGCTCCCAAGAGACCCAGTACTTC; clone size: -; D gene: -; J gene: TRBJ2-5; V gene: TRBV9
CDR3 protein: CAAETQRVSPRAYGYTF; CDR3 DNA: TGTGCCGCCGAAACTCAGCGCGTATCCCCACGGGCCTATGGCTACACCTTC; clone size: -; D gene: -; J gene: TRBJ1-2; V gene: TRBV2
CDR3 protein: CASSLYYGYTF; CDR3 DNA: TGTGCCAGCAGCTTGTACTATGGCTACACCTTC; clone size: many; D gene: -; J gene: TRBJ1-2; V gene: TRBV7-2
CDR3 protein: CASSYSLGGSSSYEQYF; CDR3 DNA: TGTGCCAGCAGTTACTCCCTCGGCGGGTCGAGCTCCTACGAGCAGTACTTC; clone size: -; D gene: -; J gene: TRBJ2-7; V gene: TRBV6-2/TRBV6-3
CDR3 protein: CASSPDADSGNTIYF; CDR3 DNA: TGTGCCAGCAGTCCGGACGCTGACTCTGGAAACACCATATATTTT; clone size: few; D gene: -; J gene: TRBJ1-3; V gene: TRBV6-2/TRBV6-3
CDR3 protein: CSAFPGQGVNTEAFF; CDR3 DNA: TGCAGTGCTTTCCCGGGACAGGGGGTGAACACTGAAGCTTTCTTT; clone size: -; D gene: TRBD1; J gene: TRBJ1-1; V gene: TRBV20-1
CDR3 protein: CASSTLPLGLTYEQYF; CDR3 DNA: TGTGCCAGCAGCACCCTACCCTTGGGCCTAACCTACGAGCAGTACTTC; clone size: many; D gene: -; J gene: TRBJ2-7; V gene: TRBV7-2
CDR3 protein: CSARDFGMGQETQYF; CDR3 DNA: TGCAGTGCTAGAGATTTCGGGATGGGGCAAGAGACCCAGTACTTC; clone size: -; D gene: -; J gene: TRBJ2-5; V gene: TRBV20-1
CDR3 protein: CASRYRDTEAFF; CDR3 DNA: TGTGCCAGCAGGTACAGGGACACTGAAGCTTTCTTT; clone size: few; D gene: -; J gene: TRBJ1-1; V gene: TRBV6-2/TRBV6-3
CDR3 protein: CSARGLSQAQHF; CDR3 DNA: TGCAGTGCTAGAGGTTTATCCCAAGCCCAGCATTTT; clone size: many; D gene: -; J gene: TRBJ1-5; V gene: TRBV20-1
CDR3 protein: CASSGTVIQPQHF; CDR3 DNA: TGTGCCAGTAGCGGGACAGTTATTCAGCCCCAGCATTTT; clone size: -; D gene: TRBD1; J gene: TRBJ1-5; V gene: TRBV19
CDR3 protein: CASSPSRGGTLNTGELFF; CDR3 DNA: TGTGCCAGCAGTCCCTCGCGGGGCGGGACGTTGAACACCGGGGAGCTGTTTTTT; clone size: -; D gene: -; J gene: TRBJ2-2; V gene: TRBV27
CDR3 protein: CSARDLGTGSNGYTF; CDR3 DNA: TGCAGTGCTAGAGATCTAGGGACAGGGAGCAATGGCTACACCTTC; clone size: few; D gene: TRBD1; J gene: TRBJ1-2; V gene: TRBV20-1
CDR3 protein: CASRAGGKNTEAFF; CDR3 DNA: TGTGCCAGCAGGGCGGGAGGGAAGAACACTGAAGCTTTCTTT; clone size: -; D gene: -; J gene: TRBJ1-1; V gene: TRBV6-1
CDR3 protein: CASSSFSGVSYEQYF; CDR3 DNA: TGTGCCAGCAGTTCCTTTAGCGGGGTCTCCTACGAGCAGTACTTC; clone size: -; D gene: TRBD2; J gene: TRBJ2-7; V gene: TRBV27
CDR3 protein: CASSLVGGLGEQYF; CDR3 DNA: TGTGCCAGCAGCTTAGTAGGGGGGCTCGGCGAGCAGTACTTC; clone size: -; D gene: -; J gene: TRBJ2-7; V gene: TRBV7-2
CDR3 protein: CASRIRTGKETQYF; CDR3 DNA: TGTGCCAGCAGGATCCGGACAGGGAAAGAGACCCAGTACTTC; clone size: many; D gene: TRBD1; J gene: TRBJ2-5; V gene: TRBV6-1
CDR3 protein: CSASRGSGNQETQYF; CDR3 DNA: TGCAGTGCTAGTCGTGGGAGTGGGAACCAAGAGACCCAGTACTTC; clone size: -; D gene: -; J gene: TRBJ2-5; V gene: TRBV20-1
CDR3 protein: CAWNPDRGVETQYF; CDR3 DNA: TGTGCCTGGAACCCGGACAGGGGCGTCGAGACCCAGTACTTC; clone size: -; D gene: TRBD1; J gene: TRBJ2-5; V gene: TRBV30
CDR3 protein: CASSWPDRSSGTQYF; CDR3 DNA: TGCGCCAGCAGCTGGCCCGACAGGAGCTCAGGGACCCAGTACTTC; clone size: -; D gene: -; J gene: TRBJ2-5; V gene: TRBV5-1
CDR3 protein: CASNDAGDYNEQFF; CDR3 DNA: TGTGCCAGCAATGACGCCGGGGACTACAATGAGCAGTTCTTC; clone size: -; D gene: -; J gene: TRBJ2-1; V gene: TRBV12-3/TRBV12-4
CDR3 protein: CASSLGASGYLYEQYF; CDR3 DNA: TGTGCCAGCAGCTTAGGTGCTAGCGGGTACCTCTACGAGCAGTACTTC; clone size: few; D gene: TRBD2; J gene: TRBJ2-7; V gene: TRBV7-2